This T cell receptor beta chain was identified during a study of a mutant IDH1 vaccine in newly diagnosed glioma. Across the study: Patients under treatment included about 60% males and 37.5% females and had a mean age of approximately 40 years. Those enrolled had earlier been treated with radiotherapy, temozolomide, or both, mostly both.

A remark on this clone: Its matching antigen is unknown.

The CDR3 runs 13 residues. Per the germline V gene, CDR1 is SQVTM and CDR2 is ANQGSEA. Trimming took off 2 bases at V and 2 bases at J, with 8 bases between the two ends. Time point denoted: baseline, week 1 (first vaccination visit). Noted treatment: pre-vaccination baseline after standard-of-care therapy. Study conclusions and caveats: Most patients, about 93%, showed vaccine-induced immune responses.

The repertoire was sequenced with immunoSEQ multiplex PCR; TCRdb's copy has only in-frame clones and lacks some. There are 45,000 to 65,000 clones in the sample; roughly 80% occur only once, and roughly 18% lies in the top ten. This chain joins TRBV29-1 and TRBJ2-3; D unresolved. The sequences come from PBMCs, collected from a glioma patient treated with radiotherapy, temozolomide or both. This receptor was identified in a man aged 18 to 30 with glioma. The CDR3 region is CSVERQLTDTQYF. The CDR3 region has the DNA TGCAGCGTTGAACGGCAGCTCACAGATACGCAGTATTTT.